A selection of T cell receptor beta chains follows, all from one sample in a study of T-cell reconstitution after alpha-beta-depleted transplantation in children. One entry per CDR3 protein results from TCRdb running MiXCR on the PCR reads. Counted here are hundreds of thousands of distinct CDR3 sequences, roughly 23% occurring once; the ten biggest clones make up over 12%. The sequences come from PBMCs, mostly from graft donor cells, collected 360 days after TCRalphabeta/CD19-depleted stem cell transplant. These receptors were taken from a boy under two years old who had a stem cell transplant for acute myeloid leukemia, so the T cells may come from the graft donor. CDR3s include the opening cysteine and the closing phenylalanine or tryptophan. Fields, in order: CDR3 DNA, CDR3 protein, clone size, D gene, V gene, J gene. D genes are given only for firm matches. Where a row states a size, it is once, few, many or the class of an expanded clone; other rows omit it.

CDR3nt: TGTGCCAGCAGTTTCTTGGTTTCCTCCGGGGAGCTGTTTTTT
CDR3aa: CASSFLVSSGELFF
abundance: -
d_gene: -
v_gene: TRBV12-3/TRBV12-4
j_gene: TRBJ2-2

CDR3nt: TGTGCCAGCAGCGCCCGGGACAGTAATGAAAAACTGTTTTTT
CDR3aa: CASSARDSNEKLFF
abundance: -
d_gene: TRBD1
v_gene: TRBV12-3/TRBV12-4
j_gene: TRBJ1-4

CDR3nt: TGCAGTGCTAGCGCCGCTGGCCAAGAGACCCAGTACTTC
CDR3aa: CSASAAGQETQYF
abundance: many
d_gene: -
v_gene: TRBV20-1
j_gene: TRBJ2-5

CDR3nt: TGTGCCAGCAGCAGAAACAGGGCTACCTATGGCTACACCTTC
CDR3aa: CASSRNRATYGYTF
abundance: many
d_gene: -
v_gene: TRBV7-2
j_gene: TRBJ1-2

CDR3nt: TGCGCCAGCAGCAGACAGGGGAGTTTCAACACCGGGGAGCTGTTTTTT
CDR3aa: CASSRQGSFNTGELFF
abundance: many
d_gene: TRBD1
v_gene: TRBV5-1
j_gene: TRBJ2-2

CDR3nt: TGTGCCAGCAGCCCCCAGCGGGGGGGCGGGAATGAGCAGTTCTTC
CDR3aa: CASSPQRGGGNEQFF
abundance: many
d_gene: TRBD2
v_gene: TRBV11-2
j_gene: TRBJ2-1

CDR3nt: TGTGCCACCAGCCAGCGACAGATGGCAACTAATGAAAAACTGTTTTTT
CDR3aa: CATSQRQMATNEKLFF
abundance: few
d_gene: -
v_gene: TRBV15
j_gene: TRBJ1-4

CDR3nt: TGTGCCAGCAGTGACTTGGGCGGGGGTGGATGGAATGAGCAGTTCTTC
CDR3aa: CASSDLGGGGWNEQFF
abundance: many
d_gene: TRBD2
v_gene: TRBV6-4
j_gene: TRBJ2-1

CDR3nt: TGTGCCAGCAGCTTCGGTCAAACGGGCCCAGGGTTCTACGAGCAGTACTTC
CDR3aa: CASSFGQTGPGFYEQYF
abundance: -
d_gene: -
v_gene: TRBV7-9
j_gene: TRBJ2-7

CDR3nt: TGTGCCAGTGACAGGGCCGCGAACACCGGGGAGCTGTTTTTT
CDR3aa: CASDRAANTGELFF
abundance: many
d_gene: TRBD1
v_gene: TRBV28
j_gene: TRBJ2-2

CDR3nt: TGTGCCAGCAGTGAGTTAGGGGTCCGCTCGAGCAATGAGCAGTTCTTC
CDR3aa: CASSELGVRSSNEQFF
abundance: few
d_gene: -
v_gene: TRBV5-6
j_gene: TRBJ2-1

CDR3nt: TGCAGTGCCCCAGGGGTCGGAAACACCATATATTTT
CDR3aa: CSAPGVGNTIYF
abundance: -
d_gene: -
v_gene: TRBV20-1
j_gene: TRBJ1-3

CDR3nt: TGTGCCAGCGGACAGGGGGGAGAGACCCAGTACTTC
CDR3aa: CASGQGGETQYF
abundance: -
d_gene: TRBD1
v_gene: TRBV12-3/TRBV12-4
j_gene: TRBJ2-5

CDR3nt: TGTGCCAGCAGTCCAAGCCGGACAGCTTATAATGAAAAACTGTTTTTT
CDR3aa: CASSPSRTAYNEKLFF
abundance: -
d_gene: -
v_gene: TRBV12-3/TRBV12-4
j_gene: TRBJ1-4